The 26 T cell receptor beta chains listed next were all sequenced from one sample in a study of T cell responses to AZD1222 COVID-19 vaccine. TCRdb keeps only in-frame clones here, not all; method: immunoSEQ multiplex PCR. Among 150,000 or so clones, roughly 89% were seen once, and the ten largest hold 5%. Sequences were derived from peripheral blood, sampled on day 0 of AZD1222 vaccination. Every receptor here comes from an adult in good health.

The V call is TRBV19, the J call TRBJ2-7; D might be TRBD1 (6 bases). V lost 6 bases to trimming and J lost 7 bases, with 13 bases between them. The germline gives CDR1 LNHDA, CDR2 SQIVND (reference sequence). CDR3 length equals 12 residues. The CDR3 region has the DNA TGTGCCAGTAGCTTGACAGGTCTGGAGCAGTACTTC. Translation gives CASSLTGLEQYF.

The chain carries TRBV18 and TRBJ2-1; 7 nucleotides agree with TRBD2. The CDR3 runs 14 residues. V shed 6 bases and J 7 bases; nucleotides not matched to a gene: 9. Germline V gene data show CDR1 as KGHSH and CDR2 as LQKENI. The chain's CDR3 is CASSPGLAANEQFF. CDR3 DNA sequence: TGTGCCAGCTCGCCCGGCCTAGCGGCTAATGAGCAGTTCTTC. Combining the CDR3 with reference TRBV18 and TRBJ2-1 gives the whole variable domain NAGVMQNPRHLVRRRGQEARLRCSPMKGHSHVYWYRQLPEEGLKFMVYLQKENIIDESGMPKERFSAEFPKEGPSILRIQQVVRGDSAAYFCASSPGLAANEQFFGPGTRLTVL.

This chain joins TRBV3-1 (or the pseudogene TRBV3-2) and TRBJ2-1, with 7 bases identical to TRBD2. Looked up from germline, CDR1 is LGHDT and CDR2 is YNNKEL (reference sequence). Trimming took 6 bases from V and 5 from J; bases not matched to a gene: 10. This CDR3 is built from 15 residues. In DNA, the CDR3 is TGTGCCAGCAGTCAAAGGGCTAGCGGAGACAATGAGCAGTTCTTC. This gives the protein CASSQRASGDNEQFF.

J is TRBJ2-7 and V is TRBV28; D might be TRBD1 or TRBD2, each matching 5 bases. The CDR3 extends over 15 amino acids. CDR1 is MDHEN and CDR2 is SYDVKM in the germline V gene. Trimming took 5 bases from V and 2 from J, leaving 16 bases between them. The DNA of the CDR3 is TGTGCCAGCAGTCGCCCGGGACGGATGACCTACGAGCAGTACTTC. Translating it yields CASSRPGRMTYEQYF.

This chain uses TRBV4-2 with TRBJ2-2; D is undetermined. The V end lost 1 base, the J end lost 1 base, and 10 bases lay between the germline ends. Germline CDR1 reads LGHNA; CDR2 reads YNFKEQ. The CDR3 covers 16 residues. In nucleotides, the CDR3 is TGTGCCAGCAGCCAAGGGCCCCTGTGGAACACCGGGGAGCTGTTTTTT. Translated: CASSQGPLWNTGELFF.

The rearrangement uses TRBV6-5 and TRBJ2-5; tentative D call: TRBD1 (5 bases). The CDR3 is made up of 13 amino acids. The germline V gene has CDR1 MNHEY and CDR2 SVGAGI. V lost 6 bases and J 5 bases, leaving 13 bases between the germline ends. CDR3 amino acids: CASRRRQGETQYF. The CDR3 DNA reads as TGTGCCAGCAGACGAAGGCAGGGCGAGACCCAGTACTTC.

This clone has only one observation. This CDR3 reads CASSPWGVLAGGSDTQYF. The CDR3 DNA is TGTGCCAGCAGCCCCTGGGGTGTACTAGCGGGAGGATCAGATACGCAGTATTTT. This sequence joins TRBV6-2 or TRBV6-3 and TRBJ2-3, with TRBD2 identical over 12 bases. The CDR3 is made up of 18 amino acids. J lost 4 bases, V lost 6 bases, and 14 bases had no gene match. Per germline, CDR1 MNHEY and CDR2 SVGEGT.

The genes are TRBV11-2 and TRBJ2-5; D gene unclear. The CDR3 runs to 11 residues. V was shortened by 2 bases and J by 5 bases, with 3 bases between the two germline ends. Looked up from germline, CDR1 is SGHAT and CDR2 is FQNNGV. This chain's CDR3 is CASSLSETQYF. CDR3 in DNA: TGTGCCAGCAGCTTAAGTGAGACCCAGTACTTC.

This rearrangement joins TRBV19 to TRBJ2-7; the D is unclear. The CDR3 runs 13 residues. Germline V gene sequence: CDR1 LNHDA, CDR2 SQIVND (reference sequence). V lost 3 bases and J lost 6, with 12 bases in between. In nucleotides, the CDR3 is TGTGCCAGTAGTATTGGTCCGTTCGCCGAGCAGTACTTC. Its translation is CASSIGPFAEQYF.

The chain has TRBV13 and TRBJ2-1, with D perhaps matching TRBD1 (6 bases). Between the trimmed V and J ends, which lost 0 bases and 6 bases, there was a span of 21 bases. The length of the CDR3 is 18 residues. The V gene's germline CDR1 is PRHDT and CDR2 FYEKMQ (reference sequence). As DNA, the CDR3 is TGTGCCAGCAGCTTAGGCCTTATGGGACACTCACTTGGCAATGAGCAGTTCTTC. Protein sequence: CASSLGLMGHSLGNEQFF.

This clone is a singleton in its sample. The rearrangement uses TRBV18 and TRBJ1-1; unclear D gene. V was cut by 3 bases and J by 6 bases, with 8 bases left in between. CDR3 length: 12 residues. Per the germline V gene, CDR1 is KGHSH and CDR2 is LQKENI. The CDR3 region has the DNA TGTGCCAGCTCACCGGAAAGACCTGAAGCTTTCTTT. It yields the protein CASSPERPEAFF.

The genes are TRBV9 and TRBJ2-7; 7 positions agree with TRBD1. The germline V gene has CDR1 SGDLS and CDR2 YYNGEE. The CDR3 is 14 residues long. With 4 bases clipped from V and 0 bases from J, the junction kept 4 bases outside the gene matches. CDR3 DNA: TGTGCCAGCAGCAACCGGGACAGCTCCTACGAGCAGTACTTC. This encodes CASSNRDSSYEQYF.

The chain is built from TRBV24-1 and TRBJ2-3; 9 bases are shared with TRBD2. Germline V gives CDR1 KGHDR, CDR2 SFDVKD. The CDR3 spans 15 residues. After removal of 3 bases from V and 3 bases from J, the junction contained 3 bases not matched to a gene. CDR3 bases: TGTGCCACCAGTGATCGACTAGCGGAAACAGATACGCAGTATTTT. This gives the protein CATSDRLAETDTQYF.

V and J are TRBV9 and TRBJ2-3; no definite D call. The CDR3 totals 15 residues. CDR1 and CDR2 from the germline V gene are SGDLS and YYNGEE. Trimming left V 0 bases short and J 2 bases short, with 10 bases between. The DNA for the CDR3 is TGTGCCAGCAGCGTAGTGAGTACTTTCACAGATACGCAGTATTTT. Its protein is CASSVVSTFTDTQYF.

This clone was observed once. V is TRBV7-2 and J is TRBJ2-5; D may correspond to TRBD1 or TRBD2 (5 bases each). Trimming stripped 4 bases from V and 5 bases from J, with 11 bases between. Germline V lookup: CDR1 SGHTA, CDR2 FQGNSA. The CDR3 loop spans 13 amino acids. The CDR3 loop is CASSSGAAETQYF. CDR3 DNA sequence: TGTGCCAGCAGCTCCGGGGCCGCCGAGACCCAGTACTTC.

This chain connects TRBV5-1 to TRBJ2-7; no firm D call. CDR3 size: 13 residues. Between the trimmed V and J ends, which lost 1 base and 2 bases, there was a span of 7 bases. Germline CDR1 reads SGHRS; CDR2 reads YFSETQ. In nucleotides, the CDR3 is TGCGCCAGCAGCTTGACGGTAGCCTACGAGCAGTACTTC. Translating gives CASSLTVAYEQYF.

The rearrangement joins TRBV7-2 to TRBJ2-7; the D gene is possibly TRBD2 (5 bases). Germline CDR1 and CDR2: SGHTA and FQGNSA. The CDR3 extends over 16 amino acids. Trimming took 5 bases from V and 1 from J, leaving 18 bases between them. CDR3 nucleotides: TGTGCCAGCAGCCCCCACTCTAGCTTGTATTCCTACGAGCAGTACTTC. Translated: CASSPHSSLYSYEQYF.

V gene TRBV27 combines with J gene TRBJ2-2; TRBD1 agrees at 9 bases. The CDR3 is 16 amino acids. Trimming cost V 0 bases and J 5 bases; bases outside gene matches: 4. Germline CDR1 is MNHEY and CDR2 is SMNVEV (reference sequence). The CDR3 loop is CASSLSPQGATGELFF. The CDR3 DNA is TGTGCCAGCAGTTTATCTCCACAGGGGGCGACCGGGGAGCTGTTTTTT.

The chain joins TRBV7-3 to TRBJ2-1; weak D call: TRBD2 (5 bases). This CDR3 has 15 residues. V was pared by 5 bases and J by 2 bases, with 13 bases between. Germline V gives CDR1 SGHTA, CDR2 FQGTGA. The CDR3 is CASSAYSGTYNEQFF. The CDR3, as DNA: TGTGCCAGCAGCGCTTATTCGGGGACCTACAATGAGCAGTTCTTC.

This chain connects TRBV5-6 to TRBJ2-3, with a tentative D call TRBD2 (5 bases). The CDR3 extends over 17 amino acids. V was trimmed by 0 bases and J by 0 bases, leaving 14 bases between them. Germline CDR1 reads SGHDT; CDR2 reads YYEEEE. The CDR3 loop is CASSLAGLAYSTDTQYF. CDR3 coding DNA: TGTGCCAGCAGCTTGGCGGGTCTAGCATATAGCACAGATACGCAGTATTTT.

This clone has just one count. The chain employs TRBV7-2 and TRBJ2-3, with D tentatively TRBD1 (6 bases). This CDR3 is 15 amino acids long. Trimming shortened V by 5 bases and J by 5 bases, and 17 bases separated the two germline ends. From germline, CDR1 is SGHTA and CDR2 FQGNSA. CDR3 protein: CASSTTGDRVDTQYF. CDR3 nucleotide sequence: TGTGCCAGCAGCACGACAGGTGATAGAGTAGATACGCAGTATTTT.

The chain recombines TRBV3-1 (or the pseudogene TRBV3-2) with TRBJ2-5, with TRBD2 identical over 7 bases. The CDR3 spans 18 residues. Germline trimming cut 0 bases from V and 1 base from J; bases unmatched to any gene: 11. The germline V gene has CDR1 LGHDT and CDR2 YNNKEL (reference sequence). The CDR3 DNA is TGTGCCAGCAGCCAAGAGGGGCCCGACGGGAGGCTCCAAGAGACCCAGTACTTC. Translated: CASSQEGPDGRLQETQYF.

The chain links TRBV14 to TRBJ2-1; 8 nucleotides line up with TRBD1. This CDR3 contains 15 residues. Germline V gene sequence: CDR1 SGHDN, CDR2 FVKESK. J lost 5 bases, V lost 3 bases, and 6 bases had no gene match. CDR3 nucleotide sequence: TGTGCCAGCAGCCAGGGACAGGTCATCAACAATGAGCAGTTCTTC. Protein product: CASSQGQVINNEQFF.

The gene calls are TRBV18 and TRBJ2-7; no reliable D call. CDR1 and CDR2 (germline): KGHSH, LQKENI. Trimming removed 5 bases from V and 3 bases from J, with 8 bases in between. The CDR3 runs 12 residues. The CDR3 sequence is CASSSFHYEQYF. The CDR3 DNA reads TGTGCCAGCTCATCTTTTCACTACGAGCAGTACTTC.

The chain uses TRBV4-2 and TRBJ2-5, with 12 positions matching TRBD2. Trimming removed 0 bases from V and 5 bases from J; junction bases left unmatched: 10. CDR3 length equals 18 residues. The germline V gene has CDR1 LGHNA and CDR2 YNFKEQ. The CDR3 DNA is TGTGCCAGCAGCCAAGAACCTAGCGGGAGGGCCGGCGGCGAGACCCAGTACTTC. It yields the protein CASSQEPSGRAGGETQYF.

V usage is TRBV28 and J usage is TRBJ1-2, with D possibly being TRBD1 (5 bases). V lost 11 bases and J 4 bases, leaving 14 bases between the germline ends. Germline V gene sequence: CDR1 MDHEN, CDR2 SYDVKM. This CDR3 contains 12 residues. The CDR3 DNA reads TGTGCCGCAGGGCAAAGAGGCTATGGCTACACCTTC. This sequence encodes CAAGQRGYGYTF.